Following are 28 T cell receptor beta chains from one sample sequenced in a study of monozygotic twins with inflammatory bowel disease. With the 5' RACE reads reprocessed, TCRdb shows one record per CDR3 protein and no DNA. This table holds 330,000 or so distinct CDR3 sequences. The sequenced material came from blood. The receptors derive from a human donor with ulcerative colitis or Crohn's disease, or a healthy co-twin of an affected twin (not recorded which).

The J gene is TRBJ2-5, the V gene TRBV7-2; TCRdb lists TRBD1, though no DNA is available to test this call. Germline CDR1 SGHTA, CDR2 FQGNSA. This CDR3 contains 15 residues. The CDR3 sequence is CASSRSGTYLETQYF.

The chain is built from TRBV27 and TRBJ2-3; as DNA is missing, the TRBD2 call by TCRdb cannot be tested. The CDR3 length is 15 residues. CDR1 is MNHEY and CDR2 is SMNVEV in the germline V gene (reference sequence). The CDR3 spells CASSLRRTRGDTQYF.

The rearrangement links TRBV5-6 to TRBJ2-3; TCRdb reports TRBD2, a call that lacks DNA to check it against. The germline V gene has CDR1 SGHDT and CDR2 YYEEEE. The CDR3 runs 15 residues. The CDR3: CASSSRLDLTDTQYF.

The rearrangement uses TRBV6-1 and TRBJ1-2. The CDR3 is made up of 14 amino acids. Germline V CDR1 and CDR2: MNHNS, SASEGT. The CDR3 is CASSEAVRTYGYTF.

The chain carries TRBV19 and TRBJ2-1. The CDR3 totals 12 residues. Germline lookup yields CDR1 LNHDA and CDR2 SQIVND (reference sequence). The chain's CDR3 is CASSDGYNEQFF.

The V and J genes are TRBV9 and TRBJ2-6; TCRdb picks TRBD1, but there is no DNA to check that call. Germline V lookup: CDR1 SGDLS, CDR2 YYNGEE. The CDR3 has 17 amino acids. CDR3 protein: CASSVSRGGSGANVLTF.

The J gene is TRBJ2-2, the V gene TRBV7-6. Germline lookup yields CDR1 SGHVS and CDR2 FNYEAQ. The CDR3 length is 13 residues. CDR3 sequence: CASSFWETWELFF.

V is TRBV7-2 and J is TRBJ2-3; TCRdb calls TRBD1, which cannot be checked without DNA. CDR1 is SGHTA and CDR2 is FQGNSA in the germline V gene. There are 16 residues in the CDR3. The CDR3 spells CASSLRPGGSTDTQYF. The whole variable domain, remainder taken from reference TRBV7-2 and TRBJ2-3, is GAGVSQSPSNKVTEKGKDVELRCDPISGHTALYWYRQSLGQGLEFLIYFQGNSAPDKSGLPSDRFSAERTGGSVSTLTIQRTQQEDSAVYLCASSLRPGGSTDTQYFGPGTRLTVL.

CDR3 region: CASSFEPSGGFF. This chain uses TRBV6-1 with TRBJ1-1; TCRdb's assignment of TRBD1 cannot be checked, as there is no DNA. Germline values: CDR1 MNHNS, CDR2 SASEGT. The CDR3 consists of 12 residues.

V and J are TRBV7-6 and TRBJ2-3; the TCRdb call, TRBD1, lacks DNA for checking. Germline V CDR1 and CDR2: SGHVS, FNYEAQ. The CDR3 consists of 17 residues. The CDR3 loop is CASSFGYWTGETDTQYF.

The rearrangement links TRBV29-1 to TRBJ2-2; as DNA is missing, the TRBD2 call by TCRdb cannot be tested. The germline gives CDR1 SQVTM, CDR2 ANQGSEA. The CDR3 is 14 amino acids. CDR3 amino acids: CSVKPGTSTGELFF.

V and J are TRBV10-3 and TRBJ2-3. In germline, CDR1 is ENHRY, CDR2 SYGVKD. This CDR3 has 13 residues. The CDR3 region is CAISVSATDTQYF.

The chain joins TRBV12-3 or TRBV12-4 to TRBJ1-5; TCRdb's assignment of TRBD1 cannot be checked, as there is no DNA. The CDR3 contains 15 residues. The CDR3 protein is CASSPTTGVNQPQHF.

The J gene is TRBJ2-6, the V gene TRBV12-3 or TRBV12-4; TCRdb's D call of TRBD1 is untestable without DNA. This CDR3 comprises 17 residues. This chain's CDR3 is CASSLGRGLSGANVLTF.

The V call is TRBV12-3 or TRBV12-4, the J call TRBJ2-2; lacking DNA, the TRBD2 call made by TCRdb goes unchecked. There are 15 residues in the CDR3. Here the CDR3 reads CASSLGPSGPGELFF.

This rearrangement joins TRBV9 to TRBJ2-7. CDR1 is SGDLS and CDR2 is YYNGEE in the germline V gene. The CDR3 covers 12 residues. The CDR3 loop reads CASSVATGERYF.

The gene calls are TRBV5-5 and TRBJ1-1; no DNA is available, so the TRBD1 call from TCRdb remains unchecked. This CDR3 has 12 residues. CDR1 is SGHKS, CDR2 YYEKEE, per germline (reference sequence). CDR3: CASSFQGAEAFF.

The rearrangement uses TRBV28 and TRBJ2-1; checking the TCRdb D call of TRBD2 is not possible without DNA. This CDR3 has 15 residues. Germline CDR1 MDHEN, CDR2 SYDVKM. The CDR3 loop reads CASSLAQREKDEQFF.

The V and J genes are TRBV5-4 and TRBJ2-3. The germline gives CDR1 SGHNT, CDR2 YYREEE (reference sequence). This CDR3 has 15 amino acids. The CDR3 sequence is CASSLPLAGTDTQYF.

The V gene is TRBV27, the J gene TRBJ1-5; TCRdb picks TRBD1, but there is no DNA to check that call. The CDR3 runs to 16 residues. Germline-derived CDR1 and CDR2 are MNHEY and SMNVEV (reference sequence). The CDR3 here is CASSPVRGVGDQPQHF.

The chain links TRBV27 to TRBJ2-1; TCRdb calls TRBD1, which cannot be checked without DNA. This CDR3 has 13 residues. CDR1 MNHEY and CDR2 SMNVEV come from the germline V gene (reference sequence). The CDR3 reads CASSFGRYNEQFF.

This chain links TRBV6-1 with TRBJ1-6; checking the TCRdb D call of TRBD1 is not possible without DNA. CDR1 and CDR2 from the germline V gene are MNHNS and SASEGT. CDR3 length equals 16 residues. CDR3 residues: CASRSMGAAVNSPLHF.

V is TRBV14 and J is TRBJ2-1; the D call from TCRdb, TRBD1, cannot be confirmed without DNA. The CDR3 runs 17 residues. Germline values: CDR1 SGHDN, CDR2 FVKESK. This chain's CDR3 is CASGQDNYVIRENEQFF. Full variable domain (outside the CDR3, taken from reference TRBV14 and TRBJ2-1): EAGVTQFPSHSVIEKGQTVTLRCDPISGHDNLYWYRRVMGKEIKFLLHFVKESKQDESGMPNNRFLAERTGGTYSTLKVQPAELEDSGVYFCASGQDNYVIRENEQFFGPGTRLTVL.

The chain recombines TRBV5-1 with TRBJ1-1; as DNA is missing, the TRBD1 call by TCRdb cannot be tested. This CDR3 spans 18 amino acids. Germline-derived CDR1 and CDR2 are SGHRS and YFSETQ. CDR3 sequence reads: CASSSIPLTGGAYTEAFF.

V gene TRBV28 combines with J gene TRBJ1-4; TCRdb's D gene call, TRBD1, goes unchecked for lack of DNA. CDR3 size: 16 residues. Germline V gene lookup returns CDR1 MDHEN and CDR2 SYDVKM. The CDR3 loop is CASSSSTGTGALKLFF.

The V gene is TRBV20-1, the J gene TRBJ2-1; TCRdb's D call of TRBD1 is untestable without DNA. This CDR3 spans 15 amino acids. Germline V gene sequence: CDR1 DFQATT, CDR2 SNEGSKA (reference sequence). CDR3 sequence reads: CSARTDRLSYNEQFF.

The chain has TRBV15 and TRBJ1-1; absent DNA, TCRdb's TRBD1 call cannot be checked. CDR1 and CDR2 from the germline V gene are LNHNV and YYDKDF (reference sequence). This CDR3 has 17 residues. This CDR3 is CATSRDEMGQPNTEAFF.

The V call is TRBV6-1, the J call TRBJ1-1; the D gene TCRdb calls, TRBD1, cannot be checked with no DNA. Germline lookup yields CDR1 MNHNS and CDR2 SASEGT. The CDR3 covers 15 residues. This CDR3 is CASSQVTGTDTEAFF.